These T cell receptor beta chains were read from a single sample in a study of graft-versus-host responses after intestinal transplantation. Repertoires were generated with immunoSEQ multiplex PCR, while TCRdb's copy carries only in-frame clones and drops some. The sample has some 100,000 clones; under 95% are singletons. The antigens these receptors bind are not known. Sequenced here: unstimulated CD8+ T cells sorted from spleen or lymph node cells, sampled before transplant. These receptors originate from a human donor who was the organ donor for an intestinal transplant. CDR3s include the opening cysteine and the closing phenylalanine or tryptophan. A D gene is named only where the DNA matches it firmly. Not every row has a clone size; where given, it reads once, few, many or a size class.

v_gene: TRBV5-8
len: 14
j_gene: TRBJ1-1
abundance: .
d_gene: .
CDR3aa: CASRAAGMNTEAFF
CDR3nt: TGTGCCAGCAGAGCGGCGGGAATGAACACTGAAGCTTTCTTT

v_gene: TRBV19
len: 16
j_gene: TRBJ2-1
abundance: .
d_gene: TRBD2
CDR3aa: CASWGTSGTTYNEQFF
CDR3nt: TGTGCCAGCTGGGGGACTAGCGGGACCACCTACAATGAGCAGTTCTTC

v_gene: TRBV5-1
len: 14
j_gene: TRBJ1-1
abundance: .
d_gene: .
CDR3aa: CASSFSPAMTEAFF
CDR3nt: TGCGCCAGCAGCTTTAGTCCTGCGATGACTGAAGCTTTCTTT

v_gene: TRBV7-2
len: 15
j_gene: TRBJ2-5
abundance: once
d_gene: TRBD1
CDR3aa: CASSLDAGGQETQYF
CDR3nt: TGTGCCAGCAGCTTAGATGCAGGGGGCCAAGAGACCCAGTACTTC

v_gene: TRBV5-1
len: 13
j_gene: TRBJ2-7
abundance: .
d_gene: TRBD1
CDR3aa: CASTSWDSYEQYF
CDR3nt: TGCGCCAGCACCTCCTGGGACAGCTACGAGCAGTACTTC

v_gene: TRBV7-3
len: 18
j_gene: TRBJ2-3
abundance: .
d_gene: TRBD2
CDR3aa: CASSLGLAGDGPTDTQYF
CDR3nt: TGTGCCAGCAGCCTAGGACTAGCGGGGGACGGGCCCACAGATACGCAGTATTTT

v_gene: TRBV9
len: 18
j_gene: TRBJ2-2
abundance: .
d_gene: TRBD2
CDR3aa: CASSVEGSGSPGTGELFF
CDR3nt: TGTGCCAGCAGCGTAGAAGGTAGCGGGAGTCCGGGCACCGGGGAGCTGTTTTTT

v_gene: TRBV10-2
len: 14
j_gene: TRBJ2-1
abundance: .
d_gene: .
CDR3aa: CASSEGPIYNEQFF
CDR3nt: TGCGCCAGCAGTGAGGGGCCAATCTACAATGAGCAGTTCTTC

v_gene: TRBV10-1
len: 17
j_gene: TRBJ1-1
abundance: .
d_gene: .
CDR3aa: CASSDRPGGGGNTEAFF
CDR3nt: TGCGCCAGCAGTGACCGTCCCGGGGGGGGAGGAAACACTGAAGCTTTCTTT

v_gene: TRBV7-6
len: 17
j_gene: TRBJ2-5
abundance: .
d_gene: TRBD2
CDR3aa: CASSSIRLAGGEETQYF
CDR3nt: TGTGCCAGCAGCTCAATAAGACTAGCGGGGGGGGAAGAGACCCAGTACTTC

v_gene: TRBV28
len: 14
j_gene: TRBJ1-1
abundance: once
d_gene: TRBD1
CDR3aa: CASIPRGQGTEAFF
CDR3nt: TGTGCCAGCATCCCCAGGGGGCAGGGCACTGAAGCTTTCTTT

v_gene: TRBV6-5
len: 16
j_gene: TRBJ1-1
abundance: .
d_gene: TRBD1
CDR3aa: CASSYSPGQQNTEAFF
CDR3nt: TGTGCCAGCAGTTACTCCCCGGGACAGCAGAACACTGAAGCTTTCTTT

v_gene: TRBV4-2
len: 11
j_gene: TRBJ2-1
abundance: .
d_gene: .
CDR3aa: CASSQSFEQFF
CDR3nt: TGTGCCAGCAGCCAAAGCTTTGAGCAGTTCTTC

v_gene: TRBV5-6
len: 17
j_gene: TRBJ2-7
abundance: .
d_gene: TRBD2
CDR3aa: CASSGTQLAGGPYEQYF
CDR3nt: TGTGCCAGCAGCGGGACCCAGCTAGCGGGAGGTCCCTACGAGCAGTACTTC

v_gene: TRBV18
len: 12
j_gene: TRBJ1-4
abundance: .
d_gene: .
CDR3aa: CASSPSLPGELF
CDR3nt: TGTGCCAGCTCACCGAGTCTTCCCGGAGAACTTTTT

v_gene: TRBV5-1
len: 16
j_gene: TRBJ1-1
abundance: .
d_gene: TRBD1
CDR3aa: CASSSHDSGGRTEAFF
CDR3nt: TGCGCCAGCAGCTCTCATGATTCAGGGGGTAGAACTGAAGCTTTCTTT

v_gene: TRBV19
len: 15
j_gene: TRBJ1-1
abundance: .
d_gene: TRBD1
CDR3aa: CASSIHPGGGTEAFF
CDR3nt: TGTGCCAGTAGTATCCACCCAGGGGGAGGCACTGAAGCTTTCTTT

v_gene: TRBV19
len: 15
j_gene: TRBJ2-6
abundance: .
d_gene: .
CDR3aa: CASQGSYSGANVLTF
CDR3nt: TGTGCCAGTCAAGGGAGCTACTCTGGGGCCAACGTCCTGACTTTC

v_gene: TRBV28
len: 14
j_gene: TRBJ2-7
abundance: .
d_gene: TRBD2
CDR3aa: CASSSGRAIYEQYF
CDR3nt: TGTGCCAGCAGTAGCGGGAGGGCGATATACGAGCAGTACTTC

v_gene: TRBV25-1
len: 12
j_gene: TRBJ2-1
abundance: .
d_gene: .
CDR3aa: CASSEFNNEQFF
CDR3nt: TGTGCCAGCAGTGAATTTAACAATGAGCAGTTCTTC

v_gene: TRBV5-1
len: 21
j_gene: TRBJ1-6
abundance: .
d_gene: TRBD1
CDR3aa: CASSAAPPGTGSHSYNSPLHF
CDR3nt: TGCGCCAGCAGCGCCGCACCGCCCGGGACAGGGTCACACTCCTATAATTCACCCCTCCACTTT

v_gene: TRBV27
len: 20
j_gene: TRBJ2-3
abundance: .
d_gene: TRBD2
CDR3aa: CASSSVAGGSREIASTTQYF
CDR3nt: TGTGCCAGCAGTTCAGTAGCGGGAGGGTCCAGGGAGATCGCGAGTACTACGCAGTATTTT

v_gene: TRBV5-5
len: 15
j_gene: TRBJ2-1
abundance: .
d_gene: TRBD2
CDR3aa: CASSLVAGGYNEQFF
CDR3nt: TGTGCCAGCAGCTTGGTTGCGGGAGGATACAATGAGCAGTTCTTC

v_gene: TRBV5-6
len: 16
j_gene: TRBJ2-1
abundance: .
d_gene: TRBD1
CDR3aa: CASSITDRAIVGEQFF
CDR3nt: TGTGCCAGCAGCATTACGGACAGGGCCATAGTGGGTGAGCAGTTCTTC

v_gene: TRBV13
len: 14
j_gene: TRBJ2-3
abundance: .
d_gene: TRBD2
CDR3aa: CASSNGGGGDTQYF
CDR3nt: TGTGCCAGCAGTAACGGGGGGGGAGGAGATACGCAGTATTTT

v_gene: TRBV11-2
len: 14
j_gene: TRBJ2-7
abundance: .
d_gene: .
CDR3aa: CASSLSAGTYEQYF
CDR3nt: TGTGCCAGCAGCTTATCGGCGGGTACCTACGAGCAGTACTTC

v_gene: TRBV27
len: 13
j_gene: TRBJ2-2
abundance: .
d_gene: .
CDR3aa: CASSARDTGELFF
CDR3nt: TGTGCCAGCAGTGCCCGGGACACCGGGGAGCTGTTTTTT

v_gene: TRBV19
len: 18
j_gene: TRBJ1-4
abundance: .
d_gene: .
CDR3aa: CASTRWRDALSTNEKLFF
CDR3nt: TGTGCCAGTACCCGGTGGAGGGATGCCCTGTCAACTAATGAAAAACTGTTTTTT

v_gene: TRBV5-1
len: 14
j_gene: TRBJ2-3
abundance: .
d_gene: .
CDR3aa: CASSLVGGPDTQYF
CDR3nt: TGCGCCAGCAGCTTGGTTGGGGGCCCAGATACGCAGTATTTT

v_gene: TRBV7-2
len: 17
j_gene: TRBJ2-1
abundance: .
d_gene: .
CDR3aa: CASSRLTSSSSYNEQFF
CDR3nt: TGTGCCAGCAGCCGCCTTACTAGTTCTAGCTCCTACAATGAGCAGTTCTTC

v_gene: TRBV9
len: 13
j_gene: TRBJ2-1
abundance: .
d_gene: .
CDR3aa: CASSVGGLSEQLF
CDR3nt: TGTGCCAGCAGCGTAGGAGGGCTTAGTGAGCAGCTCTTC

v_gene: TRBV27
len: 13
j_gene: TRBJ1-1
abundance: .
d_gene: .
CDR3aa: CASRDTMNTEAFF
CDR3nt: TGTGCCAGCAGGGACACGATGAACACTGAAGCTTTCTTT

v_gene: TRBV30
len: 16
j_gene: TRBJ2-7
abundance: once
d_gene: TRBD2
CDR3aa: CAWSVISGVVSSEQYF
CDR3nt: TGTGCCTGGAGTGTGATTAGCGGGGTGGTCTCGTCCGAGCAGTACTTC

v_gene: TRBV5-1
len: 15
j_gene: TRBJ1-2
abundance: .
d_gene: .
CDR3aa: CASSLEQGADYGYTF
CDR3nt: TGCGCCAGCAGCTTGGAGCAGGGCGCGGACTATGGCTACACCTTC

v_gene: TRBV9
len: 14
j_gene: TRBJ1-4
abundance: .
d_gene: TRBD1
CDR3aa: CASSVGTANEKLFF
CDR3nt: TGTGCCAGCAGCGTTGGGACAGCAAATGAAAAACTGTTTTTT

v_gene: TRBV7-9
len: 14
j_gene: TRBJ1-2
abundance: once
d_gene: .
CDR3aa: CASSLVRRNYGYTF
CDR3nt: TGTGCCAGCAGCTTAGTTAGGAGAAACTATGGCTACACCTTC

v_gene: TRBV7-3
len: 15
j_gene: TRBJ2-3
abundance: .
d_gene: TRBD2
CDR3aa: CASSSLAGGPDTQYF
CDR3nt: TGTGCCAGCAGCTCGCTAGCGGGAGGGCCAGATACGCAGTATTTT

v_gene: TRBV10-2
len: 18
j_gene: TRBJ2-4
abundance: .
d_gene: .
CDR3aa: CASSVLRSLHFLGNIQYF
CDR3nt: TGCGCCAGCAGTGTATTGCGGAGTCTTCACTTTCTGGGAAACATTCAGTACTTC

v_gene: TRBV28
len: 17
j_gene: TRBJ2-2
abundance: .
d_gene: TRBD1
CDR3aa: CASSLCCGQGWTGELFF
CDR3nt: TGTGCCAGCAGTTTATGCTGCGGACAGGGTTGGACCGGGGAGCTGTTTTTT

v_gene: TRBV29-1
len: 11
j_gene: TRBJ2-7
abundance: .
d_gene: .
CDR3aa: CSAGSTYEQYF
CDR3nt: TGCAGTGCGGGATCCACCTACGAGCAGTACTTC

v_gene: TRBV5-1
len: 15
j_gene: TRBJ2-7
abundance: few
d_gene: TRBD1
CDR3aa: CASSVGTGDFYEQYF
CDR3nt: TGCGCCAGCAGCGTCGGGACAGGGGACTTCTACGAGCAGTACTTC

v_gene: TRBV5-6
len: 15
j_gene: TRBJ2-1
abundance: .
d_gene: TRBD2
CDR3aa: CASSSTSGGAGEQFF
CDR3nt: TGTGCCAGCAGCTCGACTAGCGGGGGGGCCGGTGAGCAGTTCTTC

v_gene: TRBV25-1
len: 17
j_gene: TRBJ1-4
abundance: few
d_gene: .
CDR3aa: CASSEYDMGARNEKLFF
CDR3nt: TGTGCCAGCAGTGAATACGATATGGGGGCCCGTAATGAAAAACTGTTTTTT

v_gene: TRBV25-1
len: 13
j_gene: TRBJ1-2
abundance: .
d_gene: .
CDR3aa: CASSPLEVYGYTF
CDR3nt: TGTGCCAGCAGTCCTCTGGAGGTCTATGGCTACACCTTC

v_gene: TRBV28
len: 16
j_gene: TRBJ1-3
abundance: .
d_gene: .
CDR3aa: CASSFRGGAQGNTIYF
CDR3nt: TGTGCCAGCAGTTTCCGAGGGGGGGCGCAGGGAAACACCATATATTTT

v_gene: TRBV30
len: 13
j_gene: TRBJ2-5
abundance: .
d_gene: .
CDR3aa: CACQTGFQETQYF
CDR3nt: TGTGCCTGCCAAACAGGCTTCCAAGAGACCCAGTACTTC

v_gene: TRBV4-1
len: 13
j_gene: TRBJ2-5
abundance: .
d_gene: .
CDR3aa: CASSQDLEFRQYF
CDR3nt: TGCGCCAGCAGCCAAGATCTGGAGTTTCGCCAGTACTTC

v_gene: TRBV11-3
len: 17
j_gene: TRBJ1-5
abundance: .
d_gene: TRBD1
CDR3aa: CASSSRQGPNSNQPQHF
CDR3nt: TGTGCCAGCAGCTCTCGACAGGGGCCAAATAGCAATCAGCCCCAGCATTTT

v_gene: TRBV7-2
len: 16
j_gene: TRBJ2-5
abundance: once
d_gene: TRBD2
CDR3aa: CASSRRGGRTQETQYF
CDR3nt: TGTGCCAGCAGCCGACGGGGGGGTCGCACTCAAGAGACCCAGTACTTC

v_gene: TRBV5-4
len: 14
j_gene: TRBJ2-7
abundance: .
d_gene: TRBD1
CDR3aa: CASKLTGTNYEQYF
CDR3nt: TGTGCCAGTAAGCTGACAGGGACAAATTACGAGCAGTACTTC

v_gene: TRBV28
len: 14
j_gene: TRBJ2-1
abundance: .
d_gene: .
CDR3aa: CASSQSPEYNEQFF
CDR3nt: TGTGCCAGCTCCCAGTCTCCCGAATACAATGAGCAGTTCTTC